This T cell receptor (beta chain) was recorded in a study of blood T cell repertoires in COVID-19. This clone is a singleton in its sample. The assay was immunoSEQ multiplex PCR, and TCRdb's table has in-frame clones only and misses some. The sample has about 97,000 clones; about 90% are singletons. CDR1 and CDR2 from the germline V gene are LGHNA and YSLEER. The CDR3 sequence is 15 residues long. V gave up 0 bases and J gave up 12 bases, with 20 bases separating them. This receptor was taken from a man aged 45 to 65 with acute or convalescent COVID-19. This chain connects TRBV4-3 to TRBJ1-1; D may be TRBD1 (6 bases). Sequenced material: peripheral blood. CDR3 amino acids: CASSQDEDHRVGTFF. The CDR3 coding sequence is TGCGCCAGCAGCCAAGATGAAGACCACAGGGTCGGGACTTTCTTT.